One sample yielded the 8 T cell receptor beta chains listed below, sequenced in a study of cytomegalovirus exposure and HLA in healthy donors. The primer mix had 60 Vbeta and 13 Jbeta primers. The data were produced by immunoSEQ multiplex PCR, yet TCRdb's version contains in-frame clones alone and is incomplete. The data show about 80,000 clones, with under 80% seen just once and around 15% held by the top ten. The sequencing input was PBMCs. The receptor set was obtained from a human donor in good health.

V is TRBV18 and J is TRBJ1-5; D is ambiguous. V was pared by 3 bases and J by 5 bases, with 14 bases between. CDR3 length: 15 residues. Germline values: CDR1 KGHSH, CDR2 LQKENI. In nucleotides, the CDR3 is TGTGCCAGCTCACCCGCGACCGGGAGGGATCAGCCCCAGCATTTT. Translating it yields CASSPATGRDQPQHF.

This rearrangement joins TRBV5-4 to TRBJ2-2; D might be TRBD1 (6 bases). Trimming took 0 bases from V and 5 from J, leaving 17 bases between them. CDR3 length: 17 residues. CDR1 and CDR2 (germline): SGHNT, YYREEE (reference sequence). The CDR3 spells CASSLVSAGERTGELFF. CDR3 sequence (DNA): TGTGCCAGCAGCTTGGTATCCGCAGGGGAGAGGACCGGGGAGCTGTTTTTT.

The chain joins TRBV7-9 to TRBJ2-3; possible D gene TRBD2, 7 bases. CDR1 SEHNR and CDR2 FQNEAQ come from the germline V gene (reference sequence). Trimming removed 4 bases at V and 0 bases at J, with 17 bases between. This CDR3 comprises 17 residues. Here the CDR3 reads CASSYRGARPSTDTQYF. The CDR3 region has the DNA TGTGCCAGCAGCTATCGGGGGGCCCGCCCCAGCACAGATACGCAGTATTTT.

This clone qualifies as medium-sized. The CDR3 DNA reads as TGTGCCAGCAGCTTGGGAGCGGGACAGGGGGCCTACGAGCAGTACTTC. Translation: CASSLGAGQGAYEQYF. J is TRBJ2-7 and V is TRBV5-6; TRBD1 matches at 11 bases. CDR3 size: 16 residues. Germline-derived CDR1 and CDR2 are SGHDT and YYEEEE. J gave up 2 bases and V 0 bases, and 4 bases lay outside the gene matches.

The chain joins TRBV30 to TRBJ2-3; 12 bases line up with TRBD2. This CDR3 is built from 14 residues. Germline V gene data show CDR1 as GTSNPN and CDR2 as SVGIG (reference sequence). Germline trimming cut 1 base from V and 6 bases from J; bases unmatched to any gene: 2. CDR3 in amino acids: CAWSGLAGGDTQYF. The CDR3, as DNA: TGTGCCTGGAGTGGGCTAGCGGGGGGGGATACGCAGTATTTT.

The chain carries TRBV6-5 and TRBJ2-7; D might be TRBD2 (5 bases). The CDR3 runs 15 residues. Germline loops: CDR1 MNHEY, CDR2 SVGAGI. V was trimmed by 7 bases and J by 2 bases, leaving 18 bases between them. The CDR3 spells CASNPRATPTYEQYF. In DNA, the CDR3 is TGTGCCAGCAATCCGAGGGCCACCCCAACCTACGAGCAGTACTTC.

The rearrangement joins TRBV5-6 to TRBJ1-6; the match to TRBD1 covers 10 bases. Germline V gene lookup returns CDR1 SGHDT and CDR2 YYEEEE. The CDR3 length is 16 residues. Unmatched junction bases numbered 5, after V lost 4 bases and J lost 4 bases. CDR3 bases: TGTGCCAGCAGCGAGACAGGGGGCTCATATAATTCACCCCTCCACTTT. This translates into CASSETGGSYNSPLHF.

The V call is TRBV6-4, the J call TRBJ2-7; 8 bases line up with TRBD1. Germline V lookup: CDR1 MRHNA, CDR2 SNTAGT. The CDR3 runs to 14 residues. Germline trimming cut 3 bases from V and 5 bases from J; bases unmatched to any gene: 6. This chain's CDR3 is CASSEQGEQDEQYF. The DNA for the CDR3 is TGTGCCAGCAGTGAACAGGGGGAACAAGACGAGCAGTACTTC.